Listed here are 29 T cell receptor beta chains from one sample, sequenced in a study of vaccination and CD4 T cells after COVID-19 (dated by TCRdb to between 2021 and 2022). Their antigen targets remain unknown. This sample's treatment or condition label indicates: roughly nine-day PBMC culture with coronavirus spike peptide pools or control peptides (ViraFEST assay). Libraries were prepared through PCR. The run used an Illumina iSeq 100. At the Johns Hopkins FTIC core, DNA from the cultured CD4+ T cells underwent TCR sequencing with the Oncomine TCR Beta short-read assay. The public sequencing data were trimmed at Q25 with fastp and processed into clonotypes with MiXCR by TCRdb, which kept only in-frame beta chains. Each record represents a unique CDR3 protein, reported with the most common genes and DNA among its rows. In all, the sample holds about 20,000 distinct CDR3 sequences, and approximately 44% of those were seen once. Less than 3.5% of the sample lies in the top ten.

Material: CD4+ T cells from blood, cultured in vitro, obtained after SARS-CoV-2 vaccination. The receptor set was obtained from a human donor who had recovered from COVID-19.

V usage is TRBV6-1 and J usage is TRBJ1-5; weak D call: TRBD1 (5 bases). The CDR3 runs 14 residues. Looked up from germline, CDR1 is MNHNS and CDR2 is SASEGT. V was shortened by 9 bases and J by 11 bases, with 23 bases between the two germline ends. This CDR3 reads CASGAGGTQGSQHF. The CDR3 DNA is TGTGCCAGTGGCGCGGGCGGGACCCAAGGGTCCCAGCATTTT.

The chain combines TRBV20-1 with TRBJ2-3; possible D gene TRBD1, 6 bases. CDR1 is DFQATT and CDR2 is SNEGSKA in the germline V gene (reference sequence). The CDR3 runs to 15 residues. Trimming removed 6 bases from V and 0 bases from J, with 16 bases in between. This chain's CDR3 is CSAPRTAKSTDTQYF. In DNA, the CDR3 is TGCAGTGCCCCTCGGACAGCCAAGAGCACAGATACGCAGTATTTT.

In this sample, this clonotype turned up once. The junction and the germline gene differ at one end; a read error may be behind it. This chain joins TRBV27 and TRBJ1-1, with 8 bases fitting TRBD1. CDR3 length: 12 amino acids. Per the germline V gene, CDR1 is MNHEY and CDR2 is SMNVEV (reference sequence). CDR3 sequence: CAGSPHGQGAFF. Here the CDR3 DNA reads TGTGCCGGCAGTCCCCATGGACAGGGAGCTTTCTTT.

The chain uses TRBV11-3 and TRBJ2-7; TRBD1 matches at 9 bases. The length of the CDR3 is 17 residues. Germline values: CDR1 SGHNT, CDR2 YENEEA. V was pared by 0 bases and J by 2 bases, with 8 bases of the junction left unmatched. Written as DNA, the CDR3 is TGTGCCAGCAGCTTAGATAGTGGACAGGGGCTACCCTACGAGCAGTACTTC. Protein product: CASSLDSGQGLPYEQYF.

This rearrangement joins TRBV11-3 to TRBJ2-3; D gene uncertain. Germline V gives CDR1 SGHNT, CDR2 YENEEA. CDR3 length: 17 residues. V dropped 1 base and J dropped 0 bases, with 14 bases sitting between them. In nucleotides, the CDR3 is TGTGCCAGCAGCTTAGTTGGGCTTTTCTCGAGCACAGATACGCAGTATTTT. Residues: CASSLVGLFSSTDTQYF.

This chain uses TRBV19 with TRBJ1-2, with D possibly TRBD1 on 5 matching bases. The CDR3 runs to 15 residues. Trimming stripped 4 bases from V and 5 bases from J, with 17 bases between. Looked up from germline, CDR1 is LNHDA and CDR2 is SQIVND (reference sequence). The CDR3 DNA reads TGTGCCAGTAGTACAATGACAGAAACCGGGTATGGCTACACCTTC. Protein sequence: CASSTMTETGYGYTF.

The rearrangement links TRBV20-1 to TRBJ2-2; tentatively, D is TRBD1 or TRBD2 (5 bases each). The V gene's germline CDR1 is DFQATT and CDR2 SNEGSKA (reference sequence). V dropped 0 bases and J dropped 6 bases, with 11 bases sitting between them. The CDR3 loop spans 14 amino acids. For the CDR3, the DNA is TGCAGTGCTAGAGAGGGTTGGGGGTCCGGGGAGCTGTTTTTT. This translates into CSAREGWGSGELFF.

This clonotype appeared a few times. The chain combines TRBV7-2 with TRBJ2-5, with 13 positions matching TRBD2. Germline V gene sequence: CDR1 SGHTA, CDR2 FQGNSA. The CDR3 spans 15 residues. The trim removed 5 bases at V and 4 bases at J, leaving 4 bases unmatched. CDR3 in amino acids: CASSPRLAGGETQYF. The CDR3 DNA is TGTGCCAGCAGCCCAAGACTAGCGGGGGGAGAGACCCAGTACTTC.

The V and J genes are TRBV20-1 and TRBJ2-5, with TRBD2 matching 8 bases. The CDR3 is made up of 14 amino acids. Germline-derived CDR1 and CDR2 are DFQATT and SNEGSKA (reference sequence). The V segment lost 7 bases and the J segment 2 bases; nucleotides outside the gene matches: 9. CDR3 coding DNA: TGCAGTGGGCGGGTAGCGGGATCTCAAGAGACCCAGTACTTC. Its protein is CSGRVAGSQETQYF.

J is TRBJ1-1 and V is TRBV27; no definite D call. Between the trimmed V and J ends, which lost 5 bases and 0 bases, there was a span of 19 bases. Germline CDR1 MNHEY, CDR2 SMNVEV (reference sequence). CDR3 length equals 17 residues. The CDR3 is CASSATLLQRLNTEAFF. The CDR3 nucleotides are TGTGCCAGCAGTGCCACACTACTACAGAGATTGAACACTGAAGCTTTCTTT.

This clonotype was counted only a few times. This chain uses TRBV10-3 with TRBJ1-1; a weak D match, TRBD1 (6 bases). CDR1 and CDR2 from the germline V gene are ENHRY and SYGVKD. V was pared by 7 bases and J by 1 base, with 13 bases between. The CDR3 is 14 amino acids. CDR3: CAINSGHGNTEAFF. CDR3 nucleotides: TGTGCCATCAACTCGGGACACGGGAACACTGAAGCTTTCTTT.

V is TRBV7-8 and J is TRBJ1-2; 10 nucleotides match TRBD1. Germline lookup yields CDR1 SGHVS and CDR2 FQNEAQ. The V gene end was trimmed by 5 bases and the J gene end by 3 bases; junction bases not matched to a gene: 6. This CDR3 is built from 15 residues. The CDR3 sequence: CASSPGGTGDYGYTF. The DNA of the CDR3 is TGTGCCAGCAGCCCAGGGGGGACAGGGGACTATGGCTACACCTTC.

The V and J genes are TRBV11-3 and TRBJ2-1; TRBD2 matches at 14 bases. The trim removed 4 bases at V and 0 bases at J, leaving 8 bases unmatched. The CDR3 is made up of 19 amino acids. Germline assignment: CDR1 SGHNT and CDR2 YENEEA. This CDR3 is CASSYGRLAGGRSYNEQFF. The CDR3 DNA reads TGTGCCAGCAGCTATGGGCGACTAGCGGGAGGGCGCTCCTACAATGAGCAGTTCTTC.

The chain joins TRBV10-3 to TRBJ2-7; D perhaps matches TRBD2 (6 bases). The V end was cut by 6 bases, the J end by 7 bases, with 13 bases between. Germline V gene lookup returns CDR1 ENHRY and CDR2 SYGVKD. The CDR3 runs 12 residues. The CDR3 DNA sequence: TGTGCCATCAGGGCCCAACGGGGGGAGCAGTACTTC. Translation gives CAIRAQRGEQYF.

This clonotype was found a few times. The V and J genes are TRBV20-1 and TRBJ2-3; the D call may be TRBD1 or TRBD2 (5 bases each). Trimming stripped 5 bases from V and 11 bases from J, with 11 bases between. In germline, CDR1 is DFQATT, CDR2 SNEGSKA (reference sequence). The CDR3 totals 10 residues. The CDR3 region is CSASSGGQYF. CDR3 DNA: TGCAGTGCTTCATCTGGGGGGCAGTATTTT.

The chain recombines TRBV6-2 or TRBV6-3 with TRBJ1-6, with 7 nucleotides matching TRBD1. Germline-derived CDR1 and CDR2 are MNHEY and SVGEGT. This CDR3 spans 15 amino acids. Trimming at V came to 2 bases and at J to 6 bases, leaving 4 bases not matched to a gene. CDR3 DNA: TGTGCCAGCAGTTACCCTGCAGGGGGTAATTCACCCCTCCACTTT. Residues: CASSYPAGGNSPLHF.

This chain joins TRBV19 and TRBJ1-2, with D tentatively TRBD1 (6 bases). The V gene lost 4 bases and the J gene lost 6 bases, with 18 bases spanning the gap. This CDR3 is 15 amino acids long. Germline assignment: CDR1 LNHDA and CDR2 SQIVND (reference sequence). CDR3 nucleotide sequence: TGTGCCAGTAGTAGCCGACGGGGGCCCAATGATGGCTACACCTTC. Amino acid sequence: CASSSRRGPNDGYTF.

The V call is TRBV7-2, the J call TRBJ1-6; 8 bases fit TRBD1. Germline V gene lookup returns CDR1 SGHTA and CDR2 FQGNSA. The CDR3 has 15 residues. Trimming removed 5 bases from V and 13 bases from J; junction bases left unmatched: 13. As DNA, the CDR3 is TGTGCCAGCAGCATCTTAGGACAGGGTCTAAGTCCCCTCCACTTT. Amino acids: CASSILGQGLSPLHF. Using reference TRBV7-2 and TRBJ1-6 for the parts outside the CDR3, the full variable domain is GAGVSQSPSNKVTEKGKDVELRCDPISGHTALYWYRQSLGQGLEFLIYFQGNSAPDKSGLPSDRFSAERTGGSVSTLTIQRTQQEDSAVYLCASSILGQGLSPLHFGNGTRLTVT.

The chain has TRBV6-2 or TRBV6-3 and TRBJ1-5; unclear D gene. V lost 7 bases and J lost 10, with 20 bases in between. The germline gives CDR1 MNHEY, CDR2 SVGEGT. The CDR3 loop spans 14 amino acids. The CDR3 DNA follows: TGTGCCAGCAATTCTTCGACCCGCCTCGGTCCCCAGCATTTT. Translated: CASNSSTRLGPQHF.

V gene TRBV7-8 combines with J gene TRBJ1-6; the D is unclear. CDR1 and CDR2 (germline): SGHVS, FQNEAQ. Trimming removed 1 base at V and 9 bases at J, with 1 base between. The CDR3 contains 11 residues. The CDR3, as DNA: TGTGCCAGCAGCTTAGGTTCACCCCTCCACTTT. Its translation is CASSLGSPLHF.

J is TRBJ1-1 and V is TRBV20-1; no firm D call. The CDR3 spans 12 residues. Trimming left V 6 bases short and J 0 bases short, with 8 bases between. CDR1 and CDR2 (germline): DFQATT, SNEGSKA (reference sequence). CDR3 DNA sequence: TGCAGTGCCAGCCGTCTGAACACTGAAGCTTTCTTT. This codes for CSASRLNTEAFF.

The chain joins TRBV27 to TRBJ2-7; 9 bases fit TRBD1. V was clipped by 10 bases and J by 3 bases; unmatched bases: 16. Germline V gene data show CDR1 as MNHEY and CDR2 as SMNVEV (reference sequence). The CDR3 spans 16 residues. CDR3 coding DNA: TGTGCCACCTCACATTTCGGCGGGACAGGGCACTACGAGCAGTACTTC. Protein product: CATSHFGGTGHYEQYF.

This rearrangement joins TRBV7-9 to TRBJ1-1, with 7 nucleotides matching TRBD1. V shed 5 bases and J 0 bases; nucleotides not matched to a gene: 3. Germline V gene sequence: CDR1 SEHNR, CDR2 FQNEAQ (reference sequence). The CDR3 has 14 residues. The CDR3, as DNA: TGTGCCAGCAGCAGGGACAGCCTGAACACTGAAGCTTTCTTT. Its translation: CASSRDSLNTEAFF.

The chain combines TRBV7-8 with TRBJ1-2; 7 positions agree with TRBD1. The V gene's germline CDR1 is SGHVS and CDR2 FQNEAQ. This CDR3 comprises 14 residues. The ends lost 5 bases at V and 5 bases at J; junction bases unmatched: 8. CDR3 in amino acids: CASSPGGRGYGYTF. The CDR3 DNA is TGTGCCAGCAGCCCCGGAGGCAGGGGGTATGGCTACACCTTC.

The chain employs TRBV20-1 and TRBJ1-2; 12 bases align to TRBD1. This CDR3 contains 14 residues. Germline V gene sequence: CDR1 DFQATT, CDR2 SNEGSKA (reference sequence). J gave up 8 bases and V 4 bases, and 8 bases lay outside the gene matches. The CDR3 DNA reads TGCAGTGCTATCGGGACAGGGGGCGCCGGGGGCTACACCTTC. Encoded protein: CSAIGTGGAGGYTF.

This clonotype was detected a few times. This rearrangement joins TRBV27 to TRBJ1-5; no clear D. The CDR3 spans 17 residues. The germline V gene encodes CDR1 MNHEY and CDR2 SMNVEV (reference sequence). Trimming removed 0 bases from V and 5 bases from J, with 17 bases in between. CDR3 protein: CASSLSGRFQIDQPQHF. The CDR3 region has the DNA TGTGCCAGCAGTTTATCCGGCCGGTTTCAGATCGATCAGCCCCAGCATTTT.

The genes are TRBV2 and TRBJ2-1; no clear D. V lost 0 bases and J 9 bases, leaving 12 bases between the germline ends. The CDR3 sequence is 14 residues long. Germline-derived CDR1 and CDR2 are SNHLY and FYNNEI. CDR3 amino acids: CASSEAGAIGEQFF. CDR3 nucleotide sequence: TGTGCCAGCAGTGAAGCGGGCGCTATCGGTGAGCAGTTCTTC.

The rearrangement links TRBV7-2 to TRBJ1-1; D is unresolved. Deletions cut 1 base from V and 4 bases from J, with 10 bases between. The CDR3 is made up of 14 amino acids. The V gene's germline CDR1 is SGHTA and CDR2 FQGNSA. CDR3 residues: CASSLEGRSTEAFF. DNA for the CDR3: TGTGCCAGCAGCTTAGAAGGTCGAAGCACTGAAGCTTTCTTT.

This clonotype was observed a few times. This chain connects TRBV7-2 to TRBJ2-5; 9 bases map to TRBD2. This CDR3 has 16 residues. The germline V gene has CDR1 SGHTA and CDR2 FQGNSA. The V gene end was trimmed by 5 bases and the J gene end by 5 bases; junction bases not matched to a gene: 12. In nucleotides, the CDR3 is TGTGCCAGCAGCCCCGGGACTAGCCAAAGGGGGGAGACCCAGTACTTC. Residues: CASSPGTSQRGETQYF.